These T cell receptor beta chains were read from a single sample in a study of response to subunit inactivated influenza vaccine. A single record per CDR3 protein comes from TCRdb applying MiXCR to the RT-PCR reads. The table lists roughly 700,000 distinct CDR3 sequences, 15% to 17% of them singletons, with roughly 11% in the top ten. The specimen comprised PBMCs from blood, sampled less than 13 days after vaccination. Every receptor here comes from a man between 45 and 60 years old who received an inactivated influenza vaccine. The CDR3 runs from the conserved cysteine through the conserved F or W. The D gene is left open where the match is weak. Clone sizes are given selectively: once, few, many, or a class where the clone is expanded.

V	D	size	J	DNA	CDR3
TRBV29-1	.	many	TRBJ2-7	TGCAGCGTTGGAGGAAGGCGATCAGGGCGTATGAACGAGCAGTACTTC	CSVGGRRSGRMNEQYF
TRBV6-2/TRBV6-3	TRBD2	few	TRBJ2-1	TGTGCCAGCAGGGGATCTAGCGGCCCTTTTTGGAATGAGCAGTTCTTC	CASRGSSGPFWNEQFF
TRBV6-2/TRBV6-3	.	.	TRBJ2-5	TGTGCCAGCAGTCGACTTACCCGGACCCAGTACTTC	CASSRLTRTQYF
TRBV6-2/TRBV6-3	.	few	TRBJ2-2	TGTGCCAGCAGACATCCACTAGCCCCCCGACATGGCGGGGAGCTGTTTTTT	CASRHPLAPRHGGELFF
TRBV15	TRBD1	.	TRBJ2-7	TGTGCCACCAGCGGGACAGGGGTTAAAACCTACGAGCAGTACTTC	CATSGTGVKTYEQYF
TRBV7-2	.	few	TRBJ2-4	TGTGCCAGCAGCTTAGCCCAGGGTATCGCCAAAAACATTCAGTACTTC	CASSLAQGIAKNIQYF
TRBV6-2/TRBV6-3	.	.	TRBJ1-6	TGTGCCAGTCTAGGGGTGAATTCACCCCTCCACTTT	CASLGVNSPLHF
TRBV30	TRBD2	few	TRBJ2-7	TGTGCCTGGAGCGCTACCCCGGGACTAGCGGAGGAGCAGTACTTC	CAWSATPGLAEEQYF
TRBV15	.	few	TRBJ2-7	TGTGCCACCAGCAGAGATCCCCCGGACACATCCCAGAAATTCTACGAGCAGTACTTC	CATSRDPPDTSQKFYEQYF
TRBV4-3	.	few	TRBJ2-1	TGCGCCAGAGACAGGTACAATGAGCAGTTCTTC	CARDRYNEQFF
TRBV20-1	TRBD2	.	TRBJ2-7	TGCAGCAAAAGCGACCTAGCGGGAAGTAACGAGCAGTACTTC	CSKSDLAGSNEQYF
TRBV4-3	.	.	TRBJ2-7	TGCGCCAGCAGCCAAGATGGACCCGGCGAGCAGTACTTC	CASSQDGPGEQYF
TRBV5-1	TRBD1	.	TRBJ1-3	TGCGCCAGCAGACCCGGGACAGGACGGAACACCATATATTTT	CASRPGTGRNTIYF
TRBV2	.	once	TRBJ2-1	TGTGCCAGCATTAAACCTCGACATTCATACAATGAGCAGTTCTTC	CASIKPRHSYNEQFF
TRBV7-9	.	.	TRBJ2-1	TGTGCCAGCACCCACCCGACAGACTACAATGAGCAGTTCTTC	CASTHPTDYNEQFF
TRBV29-1	.	many	TRBJ2-7	TGCAGCGCCACCGGGGCGACGCCCTACGAGCAGTACTTC	CSATGATPYEQYF
TRBV15	.	.	TRBJ2-1	TGTGCCACAACTAGGTTGGGGGACTACAATGAGCAGTTCTTC	CATTRLGDYNEQFF
TRBV24-1	.	few	TRBJ2-1	TGTGCCACCAGTGCCAATTTCGGCCAGGACGGGCAGTTCTTC	CATSANFGQDGQFF
TRBV10-3	.	.	TRBJ2-5	TGTGCCATCAGTTCGAGCGGGCCAGAGACCCAGTACTTC	CAISSSGPETQYF
TRBV10-3	TRBD1	few	TRBJ1-5	TGTGCCATCAGTGGGACAGGGGGCAATCAGCCCCAGCATTTT	CAISGTGGNQPQHF
TRBV4-1	.	many	TRBJ2-7	TGCGCCAGCAGCCATCCTCGCGGGACTCTAGCCTCCTACGAGCAGTACTTC	CASSHPRGTLASYEQYF
TRBV15	.	.	TRBJ1-5	TGTGCCACCAGCAGAGACGGAGGGAACGGCCAGCCCCAGCATTTT	CATSRDGGNGQPQHF
TRBV3-1	.	many	TRBJ2-7	TGTGCCAGCAGCCAAGAGCTAGGGGCCGCTTACGAGCAGTACTTC	CASSQELGAAYEQYF
TRBV5-1	.	many	TRBJ2-3	TGCGCCAGCAGCCTTCCCGGGGGTACAGATACGCAGTATTTT	CASSLPGGTDTQYF
TRBV12-3/TRBV12-4	.	many	TRBJ2-1	TGTGCCAGCAGTCCCCTCACTAGCTCAAATGAGCAGTTCTTC	CASSPLTSSNEQFF
TRBV12-3/TRBV12-4	.	few	TRBJ1-1	TGTGCCAGCACCCCTATACAGGTCGGCACTGAAGCTTTCTTT	CASTPIQVGTEAFF
TRBV12-3/TRBV12-4	.	many	TRBJ2-1	TGTGCCAGCAGTCGCGGCGCCATGGGCAGATCCTACAATGAGCAGTTCTTC	CASSRGAMGRSYNEQFF
TRBV4-1	TRBD1	few	TRBJ2-1	TGCGCCAGCAGCCGTATGGCGGACAGGGGCTCTTACAATGAGCAGTTCTTC	CASSRMADRGSYNEQFF
TRBV6-5	TRBD1	few	TRBJ1-5	TGTGCCAGCAGTTACCTGCAGGGGGGGCAGCCCCAGCATTTT	CASSYLQGGQPQHF
TRBV12-3/TRBV12-4	TRBD1	once	TRBJ2-5	TGTGCCAGCAGTTTAGGTTGGGGGACAGCACAAGAGACCCAGTACTTC	CASSLGWGTAQETQYF
TRBV20-1	TRBD2	few	TRBJ2-7	TGCAGTGCTCCCTCAAGATCTAGCGGGAGAGTAGGCGAGCAGTACTTC	CSAPSRSSGRVGEQYF